Presented here are 2 T cell receptor beta chains from one specimen sequenced in a study of blood T cell repertoires in COVID-19. Sequenced by immunoSEQ multiplex PCR; TCRdb stores in-frame clones only, minus some. The sample consists of 65,000 to 100,000 clones, around 80% of them appearing once. The material sequenced was peripheral blood. These receptor sequences come from a woman of 80 years or more with acute or convalescent COVID-19.

This sequence joins TRBV6-5 and TRBJ1-1; D perhaps matches TRBD1 (6 bases). Germline CDR1 reads MNHEY; CDR2 reads SVGAGI. Trimming cost V 7 bases and J 2 bases, with 17 bases left between them. This CDR3 region has 15 residues. CDR3 loop: CASKPLTGPNTEAFF. The CDR3 DNA follows: TGTGCCAGCAAACCCTTGACAGGCCCCAACACTGAAGCTTTCTTT.

As to this clone: One junction end disagrees with the germline gene, perhaps due to a read error. The chain is built from TRBV7-7 and TRBJ1-5; 7 bases map to TRBD1. There are 13 residues in the CDR3. Germline V gene data show CDR1 as SSHAT and CDR2 as FNYEAQ (reference sequence). The CDR3 DNA is TGTGCTAGCAGTGACAGGGCTGGTCAGCCCCAGCATTTT. Its protein product is CASSDRAGQPQHF.